Included here is one T cell receptor (beta chain) sequence, with context. This sample is part of a study of T-cell reconstitution after alpha-beta-depleted transplantation in children. TCRbeta library construction was performed incorporating unique molecular identifiers. A single record per CDR3 protein comes from TCRdb applying MiXCR to the PCR reads. This table has about 270,000 distinct CDR3 sequences, 9.5% to 10% appearing once. V was cut by 3 bases and J by 2 bases, with 12 bases left in between. Germline V lookup: CDR1 SGHRS, CDR2 YFSETQ. This CDR3 is 14 amino acids long. This chain links TRBV5-1 with TRBJ2-7, with D uncertain. This TCR came from a human donor who donated a stem cell graft to a child with SCID. The starting material was PBMCs from the stem cell graft donor, obtained from the stem cell graft. The CDR3 loop reads CASSSLQVTYEQYF. The CDR3, as DNA: TGCGCCAGCAGCTCCCTACAAGTAACCTACGAGCAGTACTTC.